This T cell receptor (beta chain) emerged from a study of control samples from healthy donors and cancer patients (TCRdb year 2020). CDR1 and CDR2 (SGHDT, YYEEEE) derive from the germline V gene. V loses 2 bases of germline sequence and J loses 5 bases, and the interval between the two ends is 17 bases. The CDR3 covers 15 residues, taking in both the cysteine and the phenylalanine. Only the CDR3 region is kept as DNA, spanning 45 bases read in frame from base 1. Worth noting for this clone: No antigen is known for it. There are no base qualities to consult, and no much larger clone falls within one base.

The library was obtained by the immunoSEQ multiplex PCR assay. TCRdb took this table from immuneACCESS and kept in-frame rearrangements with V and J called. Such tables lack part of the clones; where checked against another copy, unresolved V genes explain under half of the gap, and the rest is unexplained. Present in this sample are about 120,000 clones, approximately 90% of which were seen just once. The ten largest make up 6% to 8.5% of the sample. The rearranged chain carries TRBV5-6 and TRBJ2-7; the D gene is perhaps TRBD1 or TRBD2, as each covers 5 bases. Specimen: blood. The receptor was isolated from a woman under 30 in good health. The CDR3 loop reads CASSFARGELNEQYF. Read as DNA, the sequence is TGTGCCAGCAGCTTCGCCCGAGGGGAGTTGAACGAGCAGTACTTC.